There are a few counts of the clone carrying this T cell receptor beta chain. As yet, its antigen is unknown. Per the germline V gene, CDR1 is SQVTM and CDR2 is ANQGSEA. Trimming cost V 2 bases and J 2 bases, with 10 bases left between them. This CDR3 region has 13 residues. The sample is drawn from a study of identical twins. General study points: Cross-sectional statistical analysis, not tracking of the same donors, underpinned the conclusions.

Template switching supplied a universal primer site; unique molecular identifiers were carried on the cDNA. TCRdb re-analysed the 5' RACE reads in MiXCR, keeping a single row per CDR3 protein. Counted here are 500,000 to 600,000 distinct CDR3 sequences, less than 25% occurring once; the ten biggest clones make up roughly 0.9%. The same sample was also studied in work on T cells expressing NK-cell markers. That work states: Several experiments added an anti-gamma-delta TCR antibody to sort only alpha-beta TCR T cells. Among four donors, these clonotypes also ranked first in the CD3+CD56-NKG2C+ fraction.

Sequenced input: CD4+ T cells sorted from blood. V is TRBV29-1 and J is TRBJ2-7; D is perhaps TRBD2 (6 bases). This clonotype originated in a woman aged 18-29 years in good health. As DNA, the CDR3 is TGCAGCGTTGAAAGGCGGGGACCCTACGAGCAGTACTTC. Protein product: CSVERRGPYEQYF.